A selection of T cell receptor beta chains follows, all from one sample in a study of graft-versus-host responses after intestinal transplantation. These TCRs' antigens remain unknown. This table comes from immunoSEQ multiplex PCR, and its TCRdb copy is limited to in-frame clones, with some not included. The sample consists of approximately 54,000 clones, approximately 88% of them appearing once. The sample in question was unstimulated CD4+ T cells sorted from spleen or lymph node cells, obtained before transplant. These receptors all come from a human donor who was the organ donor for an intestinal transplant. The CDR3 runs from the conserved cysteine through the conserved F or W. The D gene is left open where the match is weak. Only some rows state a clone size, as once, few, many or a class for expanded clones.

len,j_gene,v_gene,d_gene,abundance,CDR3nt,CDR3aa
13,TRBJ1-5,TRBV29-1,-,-,TGCAGCGTAGGCAGCGATAGCAATCAGCCCCAGCATTTT,CSVGSDSNQPQHF
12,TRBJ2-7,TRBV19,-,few,TGTGCCAGTAGTACCCAGGGTTACGAGCAGTACTTC,CASSTQGYEQYF
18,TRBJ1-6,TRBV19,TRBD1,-,TGTGCCAGTAGTATATTTGGTCCGCCGGGACAGGGGACTTCACCCCTCCACTTT,CASSIFGPPGQGTSPLHF
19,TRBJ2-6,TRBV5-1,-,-,TGCGCCAGCAGCTTCCCAAAGGGGACTTCCGGCTCTGGGGCCAACGTCCTGACTTTC,CASSFPKGTSGSGANVLTF
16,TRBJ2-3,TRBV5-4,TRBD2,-,TGTGCCAGCAGCTTCGGTAGCGGGGGGGCCCCAGATACGCAGTATTTT,CASSFGSGGAPDTQYF
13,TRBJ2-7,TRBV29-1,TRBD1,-,TGCAGCGCCGGGACAGGGATCTCCTACGAGCAGTACTTC,CSAGTGISYEQYF
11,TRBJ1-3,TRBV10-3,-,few,TGTGCCATCAGTGAAGAGGCCACCATATATTTT,CAISEEATIYF
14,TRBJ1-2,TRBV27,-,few,TGTGCCAGCAGTTTTTCCCTACGGACCTATGGCTACACCTTC,CASSFSLRTYGYTF
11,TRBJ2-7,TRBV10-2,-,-,TGCGCCAGCACGGAAATTTACGAGCAGTACTTC,CASTEIYEQYF
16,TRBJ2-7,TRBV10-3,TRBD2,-,TGTGCCATCAGTGATAGGTCGGGAGGCCGATCCTACGAGCAGTACTTC,CAISDRSGGRSYEQYF
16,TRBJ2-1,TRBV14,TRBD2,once,TGTGCCAGCAGCCTATGGACTAGCCCCAAACGGAATGAGCAGTTCTTC,CASSLWTSPKRNEQFF
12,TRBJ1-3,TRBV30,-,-,TGTGCCTGGAGTCTCAGATCAAACACCATATATTTT,CAWSLRSNTIYF
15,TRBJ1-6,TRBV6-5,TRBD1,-,TGTGCCAGCAGTTCGTCCGGGACAGGGTATTCACCCCTCCACTTT,CASSSSGTGYSPLHF
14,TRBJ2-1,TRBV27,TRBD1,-,TGTGCCAGCAGTTTACGGGCAGGGGGCGGCGAGCAGTTCTTC,CASSLRAGGGEQFF